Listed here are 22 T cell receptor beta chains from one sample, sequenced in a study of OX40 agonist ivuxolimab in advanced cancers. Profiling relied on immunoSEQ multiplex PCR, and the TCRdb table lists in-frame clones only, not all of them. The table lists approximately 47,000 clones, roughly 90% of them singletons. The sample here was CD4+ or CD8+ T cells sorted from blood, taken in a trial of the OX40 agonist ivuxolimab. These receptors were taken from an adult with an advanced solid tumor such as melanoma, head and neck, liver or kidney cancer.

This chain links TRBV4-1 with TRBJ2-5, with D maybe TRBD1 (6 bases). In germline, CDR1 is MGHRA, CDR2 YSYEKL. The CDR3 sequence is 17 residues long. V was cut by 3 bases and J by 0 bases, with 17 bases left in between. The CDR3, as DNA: TGCGCCAGCAGCCAGGAGAACCGGGACACCTACCAAGAGACCCAGTACTTC. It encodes CASSQENRDTYQETQYF.

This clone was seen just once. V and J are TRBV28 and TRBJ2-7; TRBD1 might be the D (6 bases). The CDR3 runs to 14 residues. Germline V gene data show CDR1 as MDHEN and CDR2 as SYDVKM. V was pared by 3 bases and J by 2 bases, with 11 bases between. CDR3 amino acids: CASSFPDSPYEQYF. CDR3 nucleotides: TGTGCCAGCAGTTTCCCGGACAGTCCCTACGAGCAGTACTTC. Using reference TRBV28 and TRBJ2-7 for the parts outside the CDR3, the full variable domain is DVKVTQSSRYLVKRTGEKVFLECVQDMDHENMFWYRQDPGLGLRLIYFSYDVKMKEKGDIPEGYSVSREKKERFSLILESASTNQTSMYLCASSFPDSPYEQYFGPGTRLTVT.

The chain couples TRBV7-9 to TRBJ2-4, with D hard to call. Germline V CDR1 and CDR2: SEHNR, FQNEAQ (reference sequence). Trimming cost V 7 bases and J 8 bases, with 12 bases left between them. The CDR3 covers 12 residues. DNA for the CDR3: TGTGCCAGCACCACGTCCGAGGACATTCAGTACTTC. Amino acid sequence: CASTTSEDIQYF.

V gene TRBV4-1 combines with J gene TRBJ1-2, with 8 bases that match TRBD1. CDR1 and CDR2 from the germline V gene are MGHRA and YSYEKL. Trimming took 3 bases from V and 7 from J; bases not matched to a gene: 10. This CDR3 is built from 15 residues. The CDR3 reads CASSQYRGASGGYTF. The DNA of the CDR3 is TGCGCCAGCAGCCAGTACAGGGGGGCCTCGGGTGGCTACACCTTC.

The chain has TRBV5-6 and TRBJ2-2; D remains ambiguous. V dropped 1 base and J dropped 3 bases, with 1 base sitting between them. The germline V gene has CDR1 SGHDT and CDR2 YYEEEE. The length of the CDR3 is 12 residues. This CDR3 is CASSLYTGELFF. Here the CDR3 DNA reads TGTGCCAGCAGCTTGTACACCGGGGAGCTGTTTTTT.

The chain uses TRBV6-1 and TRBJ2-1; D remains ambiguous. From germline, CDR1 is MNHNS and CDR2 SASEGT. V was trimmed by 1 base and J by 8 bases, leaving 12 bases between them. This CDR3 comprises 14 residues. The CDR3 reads CASSEGRPVDEQFF. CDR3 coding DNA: TGTGCCAGCAGTGAAGGACGTCCGGTGGATGAGCAGTTCTTC.

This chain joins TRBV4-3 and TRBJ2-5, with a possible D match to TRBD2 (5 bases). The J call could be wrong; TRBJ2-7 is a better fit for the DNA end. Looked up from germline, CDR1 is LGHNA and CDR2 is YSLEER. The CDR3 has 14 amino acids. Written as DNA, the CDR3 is TGCGCCAGCAGCCAAGATGTGGGAGACTACGAGCAGTACTTC. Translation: CASSQDVGDYEQYF.

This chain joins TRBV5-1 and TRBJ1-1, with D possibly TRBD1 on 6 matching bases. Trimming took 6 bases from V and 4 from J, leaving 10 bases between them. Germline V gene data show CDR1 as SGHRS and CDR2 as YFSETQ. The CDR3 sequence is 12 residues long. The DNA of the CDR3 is TGCGCCAGCAACAAGGGGGGCACTGAAGCTTTCTTT. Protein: CASNKGGTEAFF.

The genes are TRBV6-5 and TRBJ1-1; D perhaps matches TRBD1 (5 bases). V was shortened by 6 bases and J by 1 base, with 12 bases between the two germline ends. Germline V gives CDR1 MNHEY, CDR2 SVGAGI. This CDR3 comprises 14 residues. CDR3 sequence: CASRLRVGNTEAFF. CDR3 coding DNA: TGTGCCAGCAGGCTCAGGGTAGGGAACACTGAAGCTTTCTTT.

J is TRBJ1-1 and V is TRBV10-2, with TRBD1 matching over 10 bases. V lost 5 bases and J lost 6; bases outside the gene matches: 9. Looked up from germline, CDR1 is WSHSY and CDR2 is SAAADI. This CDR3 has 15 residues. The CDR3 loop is CASSPLTGGRAEAFF. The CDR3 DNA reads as TGCGCCAGCAGTCCTTTGACAGGGGGCAGAGCTGAAGCTTTCTTT.

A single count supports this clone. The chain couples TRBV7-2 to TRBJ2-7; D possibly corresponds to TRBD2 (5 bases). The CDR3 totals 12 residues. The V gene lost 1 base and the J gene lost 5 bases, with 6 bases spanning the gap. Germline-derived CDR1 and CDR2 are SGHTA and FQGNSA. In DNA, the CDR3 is TGTGCCAGCAGCTTAGTGAGGGACGAGCAGTACTTC. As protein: CASSLVRDEQYF.

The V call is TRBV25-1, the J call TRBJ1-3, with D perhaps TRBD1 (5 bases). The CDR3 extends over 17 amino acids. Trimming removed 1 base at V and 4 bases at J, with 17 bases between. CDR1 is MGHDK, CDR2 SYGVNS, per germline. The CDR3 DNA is TGTGCCAGCAGTGAATTCGCGAGGGGTAATACGGGAAACACCATATATTTT. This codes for CASSEFARGNTGNTIYF.

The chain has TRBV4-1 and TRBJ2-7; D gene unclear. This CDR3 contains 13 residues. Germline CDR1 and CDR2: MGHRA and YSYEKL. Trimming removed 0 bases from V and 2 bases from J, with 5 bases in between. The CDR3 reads CASSQDPTYEQYF. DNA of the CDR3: TGCGCCAGCAGCCAAGACCCAACCTACGAGCAGTACTTC.

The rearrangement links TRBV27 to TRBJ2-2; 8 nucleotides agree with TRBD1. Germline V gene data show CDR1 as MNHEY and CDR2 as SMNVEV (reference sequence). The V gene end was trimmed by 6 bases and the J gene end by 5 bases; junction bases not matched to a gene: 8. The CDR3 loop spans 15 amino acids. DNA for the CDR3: TGTGCCAGCAGACCAGACAGGGGTGGAACCGGGGAGCTGTTTTTT. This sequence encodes CASRPDRGGTGELFF.

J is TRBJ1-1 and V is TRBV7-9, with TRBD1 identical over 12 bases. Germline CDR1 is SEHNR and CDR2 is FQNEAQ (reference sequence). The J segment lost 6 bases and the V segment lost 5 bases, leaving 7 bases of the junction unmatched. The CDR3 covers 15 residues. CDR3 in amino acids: CASSLVGQGAAEAFF. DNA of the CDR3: TGTGCCAGCAGCCTAGTGGGACAGGGGGCGGCTGAAGCTTTCTTT.

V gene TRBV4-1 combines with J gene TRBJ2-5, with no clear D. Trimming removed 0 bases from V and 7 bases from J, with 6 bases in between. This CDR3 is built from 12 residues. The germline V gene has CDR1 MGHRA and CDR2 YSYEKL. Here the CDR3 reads CASSQDLGTQYF. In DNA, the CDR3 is TGCGCCAGCAGCCAAGATTTAGGGACCCAGTACTTC.

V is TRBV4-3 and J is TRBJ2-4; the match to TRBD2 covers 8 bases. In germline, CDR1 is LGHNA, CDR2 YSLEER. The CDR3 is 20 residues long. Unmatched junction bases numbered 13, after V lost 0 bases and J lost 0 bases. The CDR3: CASSQEVAGLQLLAKNIQYF. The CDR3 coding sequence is TGCGCCAGCAGCCAAGAAGTAGCGGGACTCCAACTGTTAGCCAAAAACATTCAGTACTTC.

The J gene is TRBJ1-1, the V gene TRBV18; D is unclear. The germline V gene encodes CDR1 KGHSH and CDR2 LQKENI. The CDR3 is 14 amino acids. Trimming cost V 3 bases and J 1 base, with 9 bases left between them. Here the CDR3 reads CASSPRWENTEAFF. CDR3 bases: TGTGCCAGCTCACCTAGGTGGGAGAACACTGAAGCTTTCTTT.

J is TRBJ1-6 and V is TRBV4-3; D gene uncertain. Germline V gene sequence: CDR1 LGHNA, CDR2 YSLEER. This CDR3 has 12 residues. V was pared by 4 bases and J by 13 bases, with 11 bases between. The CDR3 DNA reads TGCGCCAGCAGCCTCTCCCCGGGTCCCCTCCACTTT. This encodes CASSLSPGPLHF.

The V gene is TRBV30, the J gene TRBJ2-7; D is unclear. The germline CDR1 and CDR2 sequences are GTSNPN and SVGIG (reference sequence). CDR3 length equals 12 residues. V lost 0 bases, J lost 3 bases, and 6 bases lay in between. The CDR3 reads CAWSVTFYEQYF. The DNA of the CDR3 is TGTGCCTGGAGTGTAACATTCTACGAGCAGTACTTC.

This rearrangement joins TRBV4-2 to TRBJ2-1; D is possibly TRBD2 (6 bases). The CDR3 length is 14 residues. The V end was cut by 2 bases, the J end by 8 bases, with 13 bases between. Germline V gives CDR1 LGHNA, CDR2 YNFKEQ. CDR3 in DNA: TGTGCCAGCAGCCAACGACCGGGGGTGGATGAGCAGTTCTTC. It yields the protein CASSQRPGVDEQFF.

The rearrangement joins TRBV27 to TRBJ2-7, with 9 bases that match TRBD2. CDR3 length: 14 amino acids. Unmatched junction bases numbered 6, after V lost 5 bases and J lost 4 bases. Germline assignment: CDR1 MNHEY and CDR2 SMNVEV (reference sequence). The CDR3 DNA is TGTGCCAGCAGTGTGCGGGGGGGCCGTTACGAGCAGTACTTC. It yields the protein CASSVRGGRYEQYF.